The 27 T cell receptor beta chains given below trace back to one sample, sequenced in a study of blood T cell repertoires in COVID-19. The method was immunoSEQ multiplex PCR; TCRdb's version includes in-frame clones alone and lacks a portion of them. This sample yields 250,000 to 350,000 clones, of which about 83% are seen a single time; roughly 1.6% belongs to the top ten. Sequencing input: peripheral blood. All receptors come from a woman aged 45-60 years with acute or convalescent COVID-19.

The rearrangement links TRBV10-3 to TRBJ2-1; 7 bases are shared with TRBD2. This CDR3 is built from 15 residues. Per the germline V gene, CDR1 is ENHRY and CDR2 is SYGVKD. V was clipped by 5 bases and J by 0 bases; unmatched bases: 4. CDR3 region: CAISQAGSSYNEQFF. CDR3 in DNA: TGTGCCATCAGTCAAGCGGGAAGCTCCTACAATGAGCAGTTCTTC.

The sample holds a few counts of this clone. The rearrangement links TRBV28 to TRBJ2-1; 9 bases align to TRBD1. The CDR3 is 14 residues long. Trimming took 3 bases from V and 8 from J; bases not matched to a gene: 5. Germline V CDR1 and CDR2: MDHEN, SYDVKM. In DNA form, the CDR3 reads TGTGCCAGCAGTTTGGGGGACAGGGTCGATGAGCAGTTCTTC. Translating it yields CASSLGDRVDEQFF.

This clone has a single count. J is TRBJ1-1 and V is TRBV27, with 7 bases aligning to TRBD1. This CDR3 has 15 amino acids. The J segment lost 1 base and the V segment lost 5 bases, leaving 7 bases of the junction unmatched. The germline gives CDR1 MNHEY, CDR2 SMNVEV (reference sequence). The CDR3 is CASSTGALRNTEAFF. The CDR3 region has the DNA TGTGCCAGCAGTACAGGGGCGTTGCGGAACACTGAAGCTTTCTTT.

This sequence joins TRBV12-3 or TRBV12-4 and TRBJ1-2; unclear D gene. V was shortened by 9 bases and J by 4 bases, with 12 bases between the two germline ends. The CDR3 runs to 12 residues. The DNA for the CDR3 is TGTGCCAGTAGTAGCAGGTCCTATGGCTACACCTTC. Translating gives CASSSRSYGYTF.

The V call is TRBV29-1, the J call TRBJ1-2; a weak D match, TRBD1 (5 bases). The CDR3 has 11 amino acids. Germline V gene lookup returns CDR1 SQVTM and CDR2 ANQGSEA. V shed 6 bases and J shed 5 bases, with 10 bases lying between them. Written as DNA, the CDR3 is TGCAGCGTAAGGGGTACTTATGGCTACACCTTC. It encodes CSVRGTYGYTF.

The chain's CDR3 is CAISEPGQGIGTEAFF. CDR3 sequence (DNA): TGTGCCATCAGTGAGCCTGGACAGGGTATCGGCACTGAAGCTTTCTTT. The rearrangement joins TRBV10-3 to TRBJ1-1; 8 bases match TRBD1. CDR1 is ENHRY and CDR2 is SYGVKD in the germline V gene. V shed 2 bases, J shed 4 bases, and the junction held 9 bases outside the gene matches. CDR3 length: 16 amino acids.

V and J are TRBV12-5 and TRBJ1-2; D may be TRBD1 (5 bases). This CDR3 region has 16 residues. V gave up 6 bases and J gave up 2 bases, with 19 bases separating them. The germline V gene encodes CDR1 LGHNT and CDR2 FRNRAP. The DNA for the CDR3 is TGTGCTAGTGGCAGCGAGTTCGGACGGACAAACTATGGCTACACCTTC. This gives the protein CASGSEFGRTNYGYTF. The full variable domain, its missing parts supplied by reference TRBV12-5 and TRBJ1-2, is DARVTQTPRHKVTEMGQEVTMRCQPILGHNTVFWYRQTMMQGLELLAYFRNRAPLDDSGMPKDRFSAEMPDATLATLKIQPSEPRDSAVYFCASGSEFGRTNYGYTFGSGTRLTVV.

The chain carries TRBV19 and TRBJ1-2, with D tentatively TRBD1 (6 bases). The CDR3 is 16 amino acids. Trimming left V 5 bases short and J 5 bases short, with 21 bases between. CDR1 is LNHDA, CDR2 SQIVND, per germline (reference sequence). CDR3 sequence: CASSPSLDRKGYGYTF. The CDR3 nucleotides read TGTGCCAGTAGTCCGAGCCTCGACAGGAAGGGTTATGGCTACACCTTC.

This chain links TRBV10-3 with TRBJ2-5; no clear D gene. CDR1 is ENHRY, CDR2 SYGVKD, per germline. Deletions cut 2 bases from V and 2 bases from J, with 9 bases between. The CDR3 loop spans 14 amino acids. DNA for the CDR3: TGTGCCATCAGTGAGGGGCCCGGACAAGAGACCCAGTACTTC. This gives the protein CAISEGPGQETQYF.

This clone was counted a single time. The rearrangement links TRBV7-3 to TRBJ2-7, with D possibly matching TRBD1 (6 bases). The CDR3 is made up of 14 amino acids. In germline, CDR1 is SGHTA, CDR2 FQGTGA. The V end was cut by 5 bases, the J end by 2 bases, with 13 bases between. The CDR3 DNA is TGTGCCAGCAGCCCGAGGGGGAGCACCTACGAGCAGTACTTC. Its translation is CASSPRGSTYEQYF.

The rearrangement joins TRBV27 to TRBJ2-7; 8 bases align to TRBD1. This CDR3 comprises 14 residues. Germline assignment: CDR1 MNHEY and CDR2 SMNVEV (reference sequence). The V gene end was trimmed by 10 bases and the J gene end by 5 bases; junction bases not matched to a gene: 13. The CDR3 protein is CAISRKDREHEQYF. CDR3 nucleotides: TGTGCCATCTCTCGGAAGGACAGGGAACACGAGCAGTACTTC.

Worth noting for this clone: A junction boundary mismatches the germline segment, possibly from a read error. The chain employs TRBV5-1 and TRBJ2-1; 14 nucleotides line up with TRBD2. Per germline, CDR1 SGHRS and CDR2 YFSETQ. The CDR3 contains 19 residues. In DNA form, the CDR3 reads TGCGCCAGCAGCACCGGGACTAGCGGGAGACGAACCTCCCACAATGAGCAGTTCTTC. Its translation is CASSTGTSGRRTSHNEQFF.

This clone was picked up one time. V is TRBV5-1 and J is TRBJ1-2, with 7 bases aligning to TRBD1. Germline assignment: CDR1 SGHRS and CDR2 YFSETQ. Losses at the gene ends were 4 bases for V and 2 bases for J; bases not matched to a gene: 2. The CDR3 loop spans 13 amino acids. The chain's CDR3 is CASSTQGNYGYTF. CDR3 bases: TGCGCCAGCAGCACACAGGGGAACTATGGCTACACCTTC.

The J gene is TRBJ2-2, the V gene TRBV7-2, with TRBD2 matching 7 bases. After removal of 7 bases from V and 2 bases from J, the junction contained 13 bases not matched to a gene. Germline-derived CDR1 and CDR2 are SGHTA and FQGNSA. The CDR3 totals 17 residues. CDR3 loop: CASNLAGDLTNTGELFF. In DNA, the CDR3 is TGTGCCAGCAACCTTGCGGGAGACCTAACAAACACCGGGGAGCTGTTTTTT.

V and J are TRBV24-1 and TRBJ1-2; D ambiguous. CDR1 is KGHDR and CDR2 is SFDVKD in the germline V gene. V lost 4 bases, J lost 2 bases, and 7 bases lay in between. The CDR3 extends over 13 amino acids. CDR3 DNA sequence: TGTGCCACCAGTGAATCCGGGAACTATGGCTACACCTTC. Translation: CATSESGNYGYTF.

The chain joins TRBV7-9 to TRBJ2-2, with a weak D call TRBD1 (5 bases). The germline V gene encodes CDR1 SEHNR and CDR2 FQNEAQ (reference sequence). V was pared by 1 base and J by 4 bases, with 13 bases between. The CDR3 loop spans 16 amino acids. CDR3 DNA: TGTGCCAGCAGCTTAGTCACGGCAGGGCCCACCGGGGAGCTGTTTTTT. Translating it yields CASSLVTAGPTGELFF.

The chain carries TRBV6-6 and TRBJ2-1; TRBD2 might be the D (6 bases). The germline V gene encodes CDR1 MNHNY and CDR2 SVGAGI (reference sequence). The CDR3 is 14 amino acids. Trimming left V 5 bases short and J 5 bases short, with 13 bases between. The CDR3 loop is CASSLGGADNEQFF. For the CDR3, the DNA is TGTGCCAGCAGTCTCGGGGGAGCAGACAATGAGCAGTTCTTC.

This chain links TRBV29-1 with TRBJ1-2, with a weak D call TRBD1 (6 bases). This CDR3 spans 13 amino acids. CDR1 and CDR2 (germline): SQVTM, ANQGSEA. V lost 0 bases to trimming and J lost 4 bases, with 9 bases between them. The CDR3 coding sequence is TGCAGCGTTGAAGATCAGGGGTCCTATGGCTACACCTTC. Its protein is CSVEDQGSYGYTF.

The J gene is TRBJ1-4, the V gene TRBV9; tentative D call: TRBD1 (6 bases). The V gene's germline CDR1 is SGDLS and CDR2 YYNGEE. V was trimmed by 4 bases and J by 0 bases, leaving 19 bases between them. CDR3 length: 18 residues. The CDR3 region has the DNA TGTGCCAGCAGCCCCGACGGGGGGGCGGCAGCAACTAATGAAAAACTGTTTTTT. This gives the protein CASSPDGGAAATNEKLFF.

The gene calls are TRBV6-1 and TRBJ2-7, with D maybe TRBD1 (6 bases). Germline V gene data show CDR1 as MNHNS and CDR2 as SASEGT. This CDR3 comprises 13 residues. Between the trimmed V and J ends, which lost 2 bases and 5 bases, there was a span of 10 bases. Here the CDR3 DNA reads TGTGCCAGCAGTGAACAGGGGTCTGACGAGCAGTACTTC. It encodes CASSEQGSDEQYF.

This clone was seen once. The chain links TRBV19 to TRBJ1-5; D is unclear. CDR3 length: 15 residues. V lost 6 bases to trimming and J lost 3 bases, with 15 bases between them. From germline, CDR1 is LNHDA and CDR2 SQIVND (reference sequence). The CDR3 is CASSPSYSYNQPQHF. CDR3 DNA sequence: TGTGCCAGTAGCCCCTCGTACAGTTACAATCAGCCCCAGCATTTT.

V usage is TRBV27 and J usage is TRBJ1-5; 9 bases are a match to TRBD1. The germline CDR1 and CDR2 sequences are MNHEY and SMNVEV (reference sequence). V lost 6 bases and J lost 8; bases outside the gene matches: 5. This CDR3 is 13 amino acids long. CDR3: CASSRDRVEPQHF. In nucleotides, the CDR3 is TGTGCCAGCAGCCGGGACAGGGTTGAGCCCCAGCATTTT.

This clone was recorded once. The chain uses TRBV15 and TRBJ2-5; no clear D gene. The CDR3 contains 13 residues. The V end was cut by 6 bases, the J end by 2 bases, with 10 bases between. The germline V gene has CDR1 LNHNV and CDR2 YYDKDF (reference sequence). CDR3 in DNA: TGTGCCACCAGGAGGCAGTTACAAGAGACCCAGTACTTC. This encodes CATRRQLQETQYF.

The chain employs TRBV7-2 and TRBJ1-5, with D possibly being TRBD1 (6 bases). Germline V CDR1 and CDR2: SGHTA, FQGNSA. V was shortened by 4 bases and J by 5 bases, with 9 bases between the two germline ends. The CDR3 length is 13 residues. As DNA, the CDR3 is TGTGCCAGCAGCTGGCAGGGGCATCAGCCCCAGCATTTT. Translated, it gives CASSWQGHQPQHF.

Note on this clone: The conserved closing phenylalanine or tryptophan is absent in this CDR3, likely reflecting a read error. No DNA is shown, since the ends of the CDR3 on it are uncertain; the CDR3 is the one TCRdb lists. The J gene is TRBJ1-6, the V gene TRBV5-6; the table's TRBD1 call for D was not verified on the DNA. Germline V CDR1 and CDR2: SGHDT, YYEEEE. From its first to its last residue, the CDR3 has 12 amino acids. The CDR3: CASSLGGRDRLY.

This chain connects TRBV28 to TRBJ1-3; 7 bases match TRBD1. CDR3 length: 15 amino acids. V dropped 7 bases and J dropped 0; count of bases not matched to a gene: 6. CDR1 and CDR2 from the germline V gene are MDHEN and SYDVKM. In DNA, the CDR3 is TGTGCCAGCAAAGTGACAGGGCACTCTGGAAACACCATATATTTT. The encoded protein is CASKVTGHSGNTIYF.

The chain uses TRBV29-1 and TRBJ2-6; tentatively, D is TRBD1 (5 bases). V was clipped by 0 bases and J by 2 bases, with 11 bases between them. The CDR3 consists of 16 residues. Germline V gene data show CDR1 as SQVTM and CDR2 as ANQGSEA. The CDR3 DNA follows: TGCAGCGTTGAAGACCAGGGCAGGGCTGGGGCCAACGTCCTGACTTTC. Translated: CSVEDQGRAGANVLTF. Complete variable domain (other parts from reference TRBV29-1 and TRBJ2-6): SAVISQKPSRDICQRGTSLTIQCQVDSQVTMMFWYRQQPGQSLTLIATANQGSEATYESGFVIDKFPISRPNLTFSTLTVSNMSPEDSSIYLCSVEDQGRAGANVLTFGAGSRLTVL.